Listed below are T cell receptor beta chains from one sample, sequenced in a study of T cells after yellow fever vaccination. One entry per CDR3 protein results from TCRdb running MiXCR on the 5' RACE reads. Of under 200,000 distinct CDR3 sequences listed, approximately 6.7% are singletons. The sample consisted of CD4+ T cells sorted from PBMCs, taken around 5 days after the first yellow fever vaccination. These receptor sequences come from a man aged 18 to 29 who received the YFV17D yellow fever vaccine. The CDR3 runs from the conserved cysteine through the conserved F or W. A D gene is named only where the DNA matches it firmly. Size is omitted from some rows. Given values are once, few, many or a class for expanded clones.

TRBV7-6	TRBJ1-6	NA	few	CASSLGARNSPLHF	TGTGCCAGCAGCTTAGGAGCGCGGAATTCACCCCTCCACTTT
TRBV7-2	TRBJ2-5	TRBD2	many	CASSLALLAGGGWETQYF	TGTGCCAGCAGCTTAGCGCTTCTAGCGGGGGGAGGTTGGGAGACCCAGTACTTC
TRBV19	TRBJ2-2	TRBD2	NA	CASNPLGVSGGVGELFF	TGTGCCAGTAACCCCCTCGGGGTTAGCGGGGGAGTCGGGGAGCTGTTTTTT
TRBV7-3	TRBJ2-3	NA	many	CASSLNLLGGQADTQYF	TGTGCCAGCAGCTTGAACCTTTTGGGGGGCCAGGCAGATACGCAGTATTTT
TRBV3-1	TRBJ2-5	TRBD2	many	CASSPRLAGEKTQYF	TGTGCCAGCAGCCCGCGACTAGCGGGGGAGAAGACCCAGTACTTC
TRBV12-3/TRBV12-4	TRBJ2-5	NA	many	CASSVARTETQYF	TGTGCCAGCAGCGTCGCCCGAACAGAGACCCAGTACTTC
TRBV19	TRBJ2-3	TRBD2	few	CASNDGSAGVTDTQYF	TGTGCCAGTAACGACGGCTCAGCGGGGGTCACAGATACGCAGTATTTT
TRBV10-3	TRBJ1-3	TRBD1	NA	CAISESVDRSSGNTIYF	TGTGCCATCAGTGAGTCAGTGGACAGGTCCTCTGGAAACACCATATATTTT
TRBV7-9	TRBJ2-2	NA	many	CASSLVQTNTGELFF	TGTGCCAGCAGCTTAGTACAGACGAACACCGGGGAGCTGTTTTTT
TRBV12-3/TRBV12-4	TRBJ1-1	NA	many	CASSFQGSGSEAFF	TGTGCCAGCAGTTTCCAGGGGTCGGGATCGGAAGCTTTCTTT
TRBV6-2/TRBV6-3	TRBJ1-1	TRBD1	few	CASTTGTGNLNTEAFF	TGTGCCAGCACCACCGGGACAGGGAATCTGAACACTGAAGCTTTCTTT
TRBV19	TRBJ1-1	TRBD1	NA	CASRLDRDRDTEAFF	TGTGCCAGTAGGCTGGACCGGGACAGGGATACTGAAGCTTTCTTT
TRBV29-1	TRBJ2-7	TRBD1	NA	CSVVSVGTGAYEQYF	TGCAGCGTTGTCTCAGTGGGGACAGGCGCCTACGAGCAGTACTTC
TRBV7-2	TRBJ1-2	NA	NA	CASSFYGSGDYGYTF	TGTGCCAGCAGCTTTTACGGGTCGGGGGACTATGGCTACACCTTC
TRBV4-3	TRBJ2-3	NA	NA	CASSQQGGTDTQYF	TGCGCCAGCAGCCAGCAGGGTGGCACAGATACGCAGTATTTT
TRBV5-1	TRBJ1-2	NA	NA	CASSSDWGLGGYTF	TGCGCCAGCAGTTCGGATTGGGGTTTGGGCGGCTACACCTTC
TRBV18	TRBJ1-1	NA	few	CASSQGFRGKVAEAFF	TGTGCCAGCTCACAGGGCTTCAGGGGAAAAGTCGCTGAAGCTTTCTTT
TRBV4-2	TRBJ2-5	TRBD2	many	CASSLGLAEIQETQYF	TGTGCCAGCAGCCTGGGACTAGCGGAGATACAAGAGACCCAGTACTTC
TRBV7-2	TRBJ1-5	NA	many	CASSFYGVTQPQHF	TGTGCCAGCAGCTTTTACGGAGTAACTCAGCCCCAGCATTTT
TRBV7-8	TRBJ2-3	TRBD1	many	CASSLGQGNTDTQYF	TGTGCCAGCAGCTTAGGACAGGGGAACACAGATACGCAGTATTTT
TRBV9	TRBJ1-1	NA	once	CASSVRGENTEAFF	TGTGCCAGCAGCGTAAGGGGGGAGAACACTGAAGCTTTCTTT
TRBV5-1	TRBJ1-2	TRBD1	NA	CASSQPPGTGYGYTF	TGCGCCAGCAGCCAGCCGCCCGGGACAGGTTATGGCTACACCTTC
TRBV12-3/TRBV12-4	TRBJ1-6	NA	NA	CASSQQDSPLHF	TGTGCCAGCAGCCAACAGGATTCACCCCTCCACTTT
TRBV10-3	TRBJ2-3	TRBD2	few	CAISGSGGTTDTQYF	TGTGCCATCAGTGGAAGCGGGGGTACCACAGATACGCAGTATTTT
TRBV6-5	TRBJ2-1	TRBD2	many	CASGLLAGGQNEQFF	TGTGCCAGCGGACTACTAGCGGGGGGGCAGAATGAGCAGTTCTTC
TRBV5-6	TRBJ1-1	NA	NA	CASSLETQTFF	TGTGCCAGCAGCTTGGAAACCCAGACTTTCTTT
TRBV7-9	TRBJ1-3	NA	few	CASSFTGQGNTIYF	TGTGCCAGCAGCTTCACGGGCCAGGGAAACACCATATATTTT
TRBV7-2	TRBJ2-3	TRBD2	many	CASSTGGRTDTQYF	TGTGCCAGCAGCACGGGGGGACGCACAGATACGCAGTATTTT
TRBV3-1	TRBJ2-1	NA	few	CASSNPNGVPNEQFF	TGTGCCAGCAGCAACCCAAACGGGGTCCCCAATGAGCAGTTCTTC
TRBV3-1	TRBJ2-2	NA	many	CASSRTENTGELFF	TGTGCCAGCAGCCGGACAGAGAACACCGGGGAGCTGTTTTTT
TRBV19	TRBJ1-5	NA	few	CASSNQGYQPQHF	TGTGCCAGTAGTAATCAGGGGTACCAGCCCCAGCATTTT
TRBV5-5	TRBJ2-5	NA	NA	CASSPQHAYQETQYF	TGTGCCAGCAGCCCGCAACACGCATACCAAGAGACCCAGTACTTC
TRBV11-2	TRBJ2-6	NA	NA	CASRGPLWAEPSSGANVLTF	TGTGCCAGCAGGGGGCCCCTCTGGGCAGAACCCAGCTCTGGGGCCAACGTCCTGACTTTC
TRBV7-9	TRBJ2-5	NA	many	CASRQEETQYF	TGTGCCAGCAGACAGGAGGAGACCCAGTACTTC
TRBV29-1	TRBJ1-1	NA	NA	CSVEDPRTEAFF	TGCAGCGTTGAAGATCCTCGGACTGAAGCTTTCTTT
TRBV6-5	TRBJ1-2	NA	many	CASIFGPGYGYTF	TGTGCCAGCATTTTCGGACCGGGCTATGGCTACACCTTC
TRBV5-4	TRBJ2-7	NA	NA	CASSLTGDYEQYF	TGTGCCAGCAGCTTGACTGGGGACTACGAGCAGTACTTC
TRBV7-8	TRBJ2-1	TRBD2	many	CASSWEVAGGSPNEQFF	TGTGCCAGCAGCTGGGAGGTAGCGGGGGGTAGTCCCAATGAGCAGTTCTTC
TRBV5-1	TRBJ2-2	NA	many	CASSLRGANTGELFF	TGCGCCAGCAGCTTGCGCGGGGCGAACACCGGGGAGCTGTTTTTT
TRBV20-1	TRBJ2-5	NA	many	CSAETGTLEETQYF	TGCAGTGCTGAAACCGGGACATTGGAAGAGACCCAGTACTTC
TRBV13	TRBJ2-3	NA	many	CASSPTRADTQYF	TGTGCCAGCAGCCCCACTCGGGCAGATACGCAGTATTTT
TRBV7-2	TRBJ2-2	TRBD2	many	CASSFSGGAVPGELFF	TGTGCCAGCAGCTTTAGCGGGGGGGCGGTCCCCGGGGAGCTGTTTTTT
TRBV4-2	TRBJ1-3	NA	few	CASSQGGEGKTGNTIYF	TGTGCCAGCAGCCAAGGGGGGGAGGGGAAGACTGGAAACACCATATATTTT
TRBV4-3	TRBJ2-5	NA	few	CASSRGEGWGNQETQYF	TGCGCCAGCAGCCGGGGTGAAGGTTGGGGGAACCAAGAGACCCAGTACTTC
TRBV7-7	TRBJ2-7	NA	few	CASSPQALSNEQYF	TGTGCCAGCAGCCCACAGGCCTTATCGAACGAGCAGTACTTC
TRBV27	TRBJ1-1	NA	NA	CASRGWDTEAFF	TGTGCCAGCAGGGGGTGGGACACTGAAGCTTTCTTT
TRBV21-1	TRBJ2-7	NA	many	CASPFAEQYF	TGTGCCAGCCCTTTCGCAGAGCAGTACTTC
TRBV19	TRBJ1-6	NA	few	CASREAHVWSPLHF	TGTGCCAGCAGAGAGGCGCATGTTTGGTCACCCCTCCACTTT
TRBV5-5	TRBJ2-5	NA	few	CASSLVGAETQYF	TGTGCCAGCAGCTTGGTGGGGGCAGAGACCCAGTACTTC
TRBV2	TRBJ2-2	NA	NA	CASRPGGFTGELFF	TGTGCCAGCAGGCCCGGGGGTTTCACCGGGGAGCTGTTTTTT
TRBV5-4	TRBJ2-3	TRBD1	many	CASSAGQGVTDTQYF	TGTGCCAGCAGCGCGGGACAGGGAGTCACAGATACGCAGTATTTT
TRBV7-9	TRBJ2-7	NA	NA	CASSPRGFRGVAEQYF	TGTGCCAGCAGCCCGAGGGGGTTTCGGGGGGTGGCCGAGCAGTACTTC
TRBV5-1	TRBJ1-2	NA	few	CASSWDPAVDYGYTF	TGCGCCAGCAGCTGGGATCCGGCTGTGGACTATGGCTACACCTTC
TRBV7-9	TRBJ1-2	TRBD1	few	CASSRMTGARNYGYTF	TGTGCCAGCAGCCGGATGACAGGGGCTCGCAACTATGGCTACACCTTC
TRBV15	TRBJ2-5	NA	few	CATSRDRSWGGPYQETQYF	TGTGCCACCAGCAGAGATCGGAGTTGGGGGGGGCCATACCAAGAGACCCAGTACTTC
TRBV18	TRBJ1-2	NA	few	CASSPSELATYGYTF	TGTGCCAGCTCACCGTCGGAGCTGGCGACCTATGGCTACACCTTC